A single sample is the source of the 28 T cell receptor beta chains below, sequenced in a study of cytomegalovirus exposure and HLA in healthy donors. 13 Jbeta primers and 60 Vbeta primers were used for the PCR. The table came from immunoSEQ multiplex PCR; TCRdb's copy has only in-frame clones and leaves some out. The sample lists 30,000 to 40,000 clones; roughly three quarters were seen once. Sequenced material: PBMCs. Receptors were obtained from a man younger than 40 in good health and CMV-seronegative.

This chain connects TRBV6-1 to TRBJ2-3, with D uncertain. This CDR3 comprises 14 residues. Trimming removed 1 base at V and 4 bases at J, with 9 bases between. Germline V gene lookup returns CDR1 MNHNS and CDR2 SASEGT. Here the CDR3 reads CASSEGVYPDTQYF. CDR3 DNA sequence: TGTGCCAGCAGTGAAGGCGTGTACCCAGATACGCAGTATTTT.

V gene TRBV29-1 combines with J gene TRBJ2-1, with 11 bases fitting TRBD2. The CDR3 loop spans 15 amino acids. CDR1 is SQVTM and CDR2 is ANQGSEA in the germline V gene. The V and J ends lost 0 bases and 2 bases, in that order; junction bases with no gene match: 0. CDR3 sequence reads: CSVEDSGRAYNEQFF. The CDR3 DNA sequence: TGCAGCGTTGAAGATAGCGGGAGGGCCTACAATGAGCAGTTCTTC.

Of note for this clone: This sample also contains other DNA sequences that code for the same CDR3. Here the CDR3 DNA reads TGTGCCAGCAGTTCAGGGCGGGGGCAGCCCCAGCATTTT. Amino acids: CASSSGRGQPQHF. This chain connects TRBV6-5 to TRBJ1-5, with a weak D call TRBD1 (5 bases). Trimming removed 4 bases from V and 7 bases from J, with 11 bases in between. The CDR3 runs 13 residues. The germline CDR1 and CDR2 sequences are MNHEY and SVGAGI.

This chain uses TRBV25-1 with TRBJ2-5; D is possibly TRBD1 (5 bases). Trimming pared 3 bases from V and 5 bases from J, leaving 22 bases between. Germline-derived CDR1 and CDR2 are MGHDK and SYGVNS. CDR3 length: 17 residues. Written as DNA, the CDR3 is TGTGCCAGCAGTGAGGTATTCCAGACAGCATTCGGGGAGACCCAGTACTTC. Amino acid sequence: CASSEVFQTAFGETQYF.

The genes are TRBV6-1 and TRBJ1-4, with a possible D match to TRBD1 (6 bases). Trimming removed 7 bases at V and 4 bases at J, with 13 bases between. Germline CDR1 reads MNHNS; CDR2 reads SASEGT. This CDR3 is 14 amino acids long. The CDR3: CASTRGRGNEKLFF. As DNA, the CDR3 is TGTGCCAGCACTAGGGGGAGGGGTAATGAAAAACTGTTTTTT.

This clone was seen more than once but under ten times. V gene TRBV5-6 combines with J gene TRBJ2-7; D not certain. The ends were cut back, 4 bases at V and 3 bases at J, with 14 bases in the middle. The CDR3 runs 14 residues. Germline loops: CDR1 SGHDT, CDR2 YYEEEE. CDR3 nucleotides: TGTGCCAGCAGCCGAGGCCCATCGGACTACGAGCAGTACTTC. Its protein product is CASSRGPSDYEQYF.

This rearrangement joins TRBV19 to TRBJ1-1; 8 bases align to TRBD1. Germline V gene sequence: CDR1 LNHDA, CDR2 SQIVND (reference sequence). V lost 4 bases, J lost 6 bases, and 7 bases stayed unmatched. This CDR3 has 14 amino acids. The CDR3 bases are TGTGCCAGTAGTACATCGACAGGGGCTGCTGAAGCTTTCTTT. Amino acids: CASSTSTGAAEAFF.

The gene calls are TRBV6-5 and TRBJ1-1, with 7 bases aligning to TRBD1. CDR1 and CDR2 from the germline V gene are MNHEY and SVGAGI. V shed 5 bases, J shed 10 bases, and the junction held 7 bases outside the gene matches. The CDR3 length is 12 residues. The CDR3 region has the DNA TGTGCCAGCAGTACCCGACAGGGCAGAGCTTTCTTT. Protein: CASSTRQGRAFF.

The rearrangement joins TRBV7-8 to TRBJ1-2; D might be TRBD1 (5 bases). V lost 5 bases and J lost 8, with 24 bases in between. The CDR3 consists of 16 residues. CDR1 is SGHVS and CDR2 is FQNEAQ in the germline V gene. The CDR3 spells CASSQNPWGTRVGYTF. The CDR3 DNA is TGTGCCAGCAGCCAAAACCCGTGGGGCACTCGTGTCGGCTACACCTTC.

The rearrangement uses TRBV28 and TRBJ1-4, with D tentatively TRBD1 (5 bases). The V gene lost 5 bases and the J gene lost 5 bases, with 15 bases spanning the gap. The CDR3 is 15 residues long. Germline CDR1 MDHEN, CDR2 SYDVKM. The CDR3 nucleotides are TGTGCCAGCAGTCAACGACAAGGGGTAAATGAAAAACTGTTTTTT. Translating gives CASSQRQGVNEKLFF.

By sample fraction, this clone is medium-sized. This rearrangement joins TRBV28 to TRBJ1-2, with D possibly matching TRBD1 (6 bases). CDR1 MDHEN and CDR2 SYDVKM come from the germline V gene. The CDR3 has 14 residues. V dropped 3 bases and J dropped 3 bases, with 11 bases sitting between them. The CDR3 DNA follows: TGTGCCAGCAGTTTCTGGGGGCAGGACTATGGCTACACCTTC. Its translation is CASSFWGQDYGYTF.

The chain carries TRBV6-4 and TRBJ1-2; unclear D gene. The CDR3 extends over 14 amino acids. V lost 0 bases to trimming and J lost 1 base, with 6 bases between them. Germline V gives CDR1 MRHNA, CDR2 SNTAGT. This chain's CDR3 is CASSDSESNYGYTF. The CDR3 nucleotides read TGTGCCAGCAGTGACTCAGAGAGTAACTATGGCTACACCTTC.

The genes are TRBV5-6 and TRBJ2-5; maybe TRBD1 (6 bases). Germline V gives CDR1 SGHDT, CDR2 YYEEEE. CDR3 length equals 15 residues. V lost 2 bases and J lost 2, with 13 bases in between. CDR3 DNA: TGTGCCAGCAGCTTCAGGGGTCGGGCTCAAGAGACCCAGTACTTC. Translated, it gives CASSFRGRAQETQYF.

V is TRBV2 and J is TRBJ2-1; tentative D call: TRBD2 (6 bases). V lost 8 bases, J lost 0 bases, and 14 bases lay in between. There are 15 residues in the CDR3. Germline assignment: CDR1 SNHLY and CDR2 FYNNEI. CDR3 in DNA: TGTGCCAGCCTCTGGGACTTGAGCTCCTACAATGAGCAGTTCTTC. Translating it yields CASLWDLSSYNEQFF.

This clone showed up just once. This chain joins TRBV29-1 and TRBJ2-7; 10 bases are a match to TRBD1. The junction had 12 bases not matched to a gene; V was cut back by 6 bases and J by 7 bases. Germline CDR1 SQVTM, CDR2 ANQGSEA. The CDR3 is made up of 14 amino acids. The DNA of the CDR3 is TGCAGCGTAGCCCCCGGGGACAGGGGCCGGGAGCAGTACTTC. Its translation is CSVAPGDRGREQYF.

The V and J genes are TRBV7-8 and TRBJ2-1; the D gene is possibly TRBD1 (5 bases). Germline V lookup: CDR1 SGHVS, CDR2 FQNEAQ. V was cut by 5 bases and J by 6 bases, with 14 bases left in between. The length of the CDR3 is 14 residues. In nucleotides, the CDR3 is TGTGCCAGCAGCCGAGCCAGGACAAGCAATGAGCAGTTCTTC. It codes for CASSRARTSNEQFF.

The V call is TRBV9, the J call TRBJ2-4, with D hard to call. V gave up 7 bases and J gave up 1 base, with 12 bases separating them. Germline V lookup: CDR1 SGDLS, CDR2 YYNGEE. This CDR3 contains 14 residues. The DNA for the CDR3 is TGTGCCAGCGGAGTAAGTGGGGCCAAAAACATTCAGTACTTC. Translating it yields CASGVSGAKNIQYF. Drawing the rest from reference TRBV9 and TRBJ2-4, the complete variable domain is DSGVTQTPKHLITATGQRVTLRCSPRSGDLSVYWYQQSLDQGLQFLIQYYNGEERAKGNILERFSAQQFPDLHSELNLSSLELGDSALYFCASGVSGAKNIQYFGAGTRLSVL.

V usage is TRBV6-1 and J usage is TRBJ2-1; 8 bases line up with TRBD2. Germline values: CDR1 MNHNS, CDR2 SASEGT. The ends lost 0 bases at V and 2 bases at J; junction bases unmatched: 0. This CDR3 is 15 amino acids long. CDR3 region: CASSEASGAYNEQFF. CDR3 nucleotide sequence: TGTGCCAGCAGTGAAGCTAGCGGGGCCTACAATGAGCAGTTCTTC.

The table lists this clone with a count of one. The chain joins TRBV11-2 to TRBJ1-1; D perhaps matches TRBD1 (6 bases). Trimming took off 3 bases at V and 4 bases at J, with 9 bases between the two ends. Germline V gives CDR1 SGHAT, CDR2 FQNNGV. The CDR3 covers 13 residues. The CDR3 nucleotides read TGTGCCAGCAGCTTTCAGGGGCGCACTGAAGCTTTCTTT. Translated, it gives CASSFQGRTEAFF.

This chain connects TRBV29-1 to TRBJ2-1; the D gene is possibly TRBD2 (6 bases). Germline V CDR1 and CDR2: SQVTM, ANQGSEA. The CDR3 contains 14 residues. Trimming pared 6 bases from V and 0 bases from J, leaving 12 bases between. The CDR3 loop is CSVPGLTSYNEQFF. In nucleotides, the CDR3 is TGCAGCGTCCCGGGACTGACCTCCTACAATGAGCAGTTCTTC.

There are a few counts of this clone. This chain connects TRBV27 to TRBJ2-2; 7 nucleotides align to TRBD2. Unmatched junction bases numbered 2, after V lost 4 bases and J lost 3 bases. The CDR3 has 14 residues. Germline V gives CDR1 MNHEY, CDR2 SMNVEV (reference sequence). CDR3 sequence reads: CASSSSGDTGELFF. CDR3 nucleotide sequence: TGTGCCAGCAGTTCCAGCGGGGACACCGGGGAGCTGTTTTTT.

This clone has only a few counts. The CDR3 sequence is CASSLGLAANTGELFF. CDR3 DNA: TGCGCCAGCAGCTTAGGACTAGCGGCTAACACCGGGGAGCTGTTTTTT. This chain links TRBV5-1 with TRBJ2-2; 10 bases align to TRBD2. The CDR3 loop spans 16 amino acids. J lost 2 bases, V lost 2 bases, and 3 bases had no gene match. In germline, CDR1 is SGHRS, CDR2 YFSETQ.

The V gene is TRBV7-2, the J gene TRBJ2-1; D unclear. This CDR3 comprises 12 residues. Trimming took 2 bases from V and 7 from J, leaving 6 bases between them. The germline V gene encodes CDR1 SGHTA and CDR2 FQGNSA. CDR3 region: CASSLNRNEQFF. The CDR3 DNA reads TGTGCCAGCAGCTTAAACCGGAATGAGCAGTTCTTC.

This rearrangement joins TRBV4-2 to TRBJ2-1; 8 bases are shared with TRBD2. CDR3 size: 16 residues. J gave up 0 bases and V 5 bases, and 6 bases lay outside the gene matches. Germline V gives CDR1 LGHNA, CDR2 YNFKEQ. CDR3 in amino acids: CASSYSGASSYNEQFF. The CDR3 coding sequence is TGTGCCAGCAGCTATAGCGGGGCTAGCTCCTACAATGAGCAGTTCTTC.

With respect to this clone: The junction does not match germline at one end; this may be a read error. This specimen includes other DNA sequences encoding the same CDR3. The CDR3 region has the DNA TGCGCCAGCAGCTATAGAGGCAATTCACCCCTCCACTTT. Encoded protein: CASSYRGNSPLHF. The chain couples TRBV11-2 to TRBJ1-6; D unclear. This CDR3 comprises 13 residues. Germline V gene sequence: CDR1 SGHAT, CDR2 FQNNGV.

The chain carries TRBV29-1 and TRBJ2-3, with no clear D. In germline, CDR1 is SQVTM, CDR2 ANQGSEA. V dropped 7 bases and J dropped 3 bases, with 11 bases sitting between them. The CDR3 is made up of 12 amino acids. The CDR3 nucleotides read TGCAGCGCTGGCTCGATGACAGATACGCAGTATTTT. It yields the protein CSAGSMTDTQYF.

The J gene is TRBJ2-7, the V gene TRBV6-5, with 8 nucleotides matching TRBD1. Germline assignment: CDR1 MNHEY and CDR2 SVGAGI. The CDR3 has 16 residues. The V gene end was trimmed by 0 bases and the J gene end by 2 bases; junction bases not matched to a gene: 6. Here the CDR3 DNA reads TGTGCCAGCAGTTACTCATGGGACAGGAGGCCCTACGAGCAGTACTTC. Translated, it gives CASSYSWDRRPYEQYF.

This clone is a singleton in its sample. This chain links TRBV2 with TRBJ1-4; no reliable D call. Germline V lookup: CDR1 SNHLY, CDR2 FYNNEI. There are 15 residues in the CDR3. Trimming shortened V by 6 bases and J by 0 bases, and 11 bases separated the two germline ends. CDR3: CASSPSGATNEKLFF. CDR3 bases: TGTGCCAGCAGCCCCTCAGGCGCAACTAATGAAAAACTGTTTTTT.